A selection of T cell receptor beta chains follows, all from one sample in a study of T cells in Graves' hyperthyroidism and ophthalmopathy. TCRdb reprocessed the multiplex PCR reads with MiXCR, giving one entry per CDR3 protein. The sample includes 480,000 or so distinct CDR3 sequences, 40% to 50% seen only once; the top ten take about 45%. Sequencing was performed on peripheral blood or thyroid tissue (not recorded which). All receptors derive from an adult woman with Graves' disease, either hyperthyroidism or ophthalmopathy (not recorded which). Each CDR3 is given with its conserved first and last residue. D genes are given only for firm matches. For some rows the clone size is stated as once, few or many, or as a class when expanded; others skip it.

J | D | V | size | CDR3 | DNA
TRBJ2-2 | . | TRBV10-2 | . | CASASNTGELFF | TGCGCCAGCGCCTCGAACACCGGGGAGCTGTTTTTT
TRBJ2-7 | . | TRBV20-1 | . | CSARDQGVSYEQYF | TGCAGTGCTAGAGATCAGGGAGTCTCCTACGAGCAGTACTTC
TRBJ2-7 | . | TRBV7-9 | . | CASSYRVGMSSYEQYF | TGTGCCAGCAGTTACAGGGTGGGAATGAGCTCCTACGAGCAGTACTTC
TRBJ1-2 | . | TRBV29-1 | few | CSAGSGYTF | TGCAGCGCCGGATCAGGCTACACCTTC
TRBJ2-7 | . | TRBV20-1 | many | CSARDPQTYYEQYF | TGCAGTGCTAGAGATCCCCAGACCTACTACGAGCAGTACTTC
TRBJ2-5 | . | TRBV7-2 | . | CASSLGVASQGTQYF | TGTGCCAGCAGCTTAGGGGTGGCCAGCCAAGGGACCCAGTACTTC
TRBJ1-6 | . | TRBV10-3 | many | CAISEGTRRDSPLHF | TGTGCCATCAGTGAAGGGACACGAAGAGATTCACCCCTCCACTTT
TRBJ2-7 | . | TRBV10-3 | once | CAISDPPDRTYEQYF | TGTGCCATCAGTGACCCTCCCGACAGAACCTACGAGCAGTACTTC
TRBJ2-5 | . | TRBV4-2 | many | CASSQKIEGETQYF | TGTGCCAGCAGCCAAAAGATAGAGGGAGAGACCCAGTACTTC
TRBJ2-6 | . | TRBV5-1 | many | CASSLEAVGASGANVLTF | TGCGCCAGCAGCTTGGAGGCCGTCGGGGCCTCTGGGGCCAACGTCCTGACTTTC
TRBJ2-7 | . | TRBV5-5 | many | CASSYRAGTAYEQYF | TGTGCCAGCAGCTATCGGGCAGGGACCGCCTACGAGCAGTACTTC
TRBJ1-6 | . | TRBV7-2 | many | CASSPERGHRNSPLHF | TGTGCCAGCAGCCCTGAGAGAGGACACCGAAATTCACCCCTCCACTTT
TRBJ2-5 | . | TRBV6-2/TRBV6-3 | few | CASINSGRETQYF | TGTGCCAGCATCAACAGTGGTCGAGAGACCCAGTACTTC
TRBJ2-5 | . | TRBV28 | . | CASGAEETQYF | TGTGCCAGCGGGGCGGAAGAGACCCAGTACTTC
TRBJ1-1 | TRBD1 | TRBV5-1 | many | CASSRGGTGDTEAFF | TGCGCCAGCAGCCGAGGTGGGACAGGGGACACTGAAGCTTTCTTT
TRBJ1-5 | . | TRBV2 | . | CVRLAGTDTDQPQHF | TGTGTCAGACTAGCGGGCACAGATACGGATCAGCCCCAGCATTTT
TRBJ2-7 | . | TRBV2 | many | CASFREGRYEQYF | TGTGCCAGCTTCAGGGAAGGTCGCTACGAGCAGTACTTC
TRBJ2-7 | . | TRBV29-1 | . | CSVAAERYEQYF | TGCAGCGTCGCGGCGGAACGCTACGAGCAGTACTTC
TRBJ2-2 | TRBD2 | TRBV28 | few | CASSPGTPEGLAGLFF | TGTGCCAGCAGTCCCGGGACTCCCGAAGGACTAGCGGGGCTGTTTTTT
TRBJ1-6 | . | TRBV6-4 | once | CASMSNSPLHF | TGTGCCAGCATGTCGAATTCACCCCTCCACTTT
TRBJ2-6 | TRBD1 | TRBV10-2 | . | CASSTRDRRANVLTF | TGTGCCAGCAGTACCAGGGACAGGAGGGCCAACGTCCTGACTTTC
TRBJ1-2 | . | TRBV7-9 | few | CASSLGLRRPFYGYTF | TGTGCCAGCAGCTTAGGCTTGCGCAGGCCTTTCTATGGCTACACCTTC
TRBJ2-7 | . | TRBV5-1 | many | CASSLAVDSQSSYEQYF | TGCGCCAGCAGCTTGGCCGTGGACAGCCAGAGCTCCTACGAGCAGTACTTC
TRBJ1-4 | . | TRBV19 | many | CASSITGRGNEKLFF | TGTGCCAGTAGTATAACCGGCAGGGGAAATGAAAAACTGTTTTTT
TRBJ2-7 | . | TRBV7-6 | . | CASSNGNEQYF | TGTGCCAGCAGCAACGGGAACGAGCAGTACTTC
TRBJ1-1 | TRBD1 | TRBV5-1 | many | CASSSDRVPEAFF | TGCGCCAGCAGCTCGGACAGGGTGCCTGAAGCTTTCTTT
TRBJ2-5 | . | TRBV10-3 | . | CAISVGHQAGEETQYF | TGTGCCATCAGTGTTGGACACCAAGCGGGTGAGGAGACCCAGTACTTC
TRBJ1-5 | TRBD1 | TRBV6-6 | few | CASSSRTGNSYEHF | TGTGCCAGCAGCTCCCGGACAGGGAACAGCTACGAGCATTTT
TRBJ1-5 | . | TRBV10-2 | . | CASSEGDYSNQPQHF | TGCGCCAGCTCGGAAGGGGATTATAGCAATCAGCCCCAGCATTTT
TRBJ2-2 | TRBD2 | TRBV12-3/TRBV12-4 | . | CASSFSGRRSGELFF | TGTGCCAGCAGTTTTAGCGGGAGACGGAGCGGGGAGCTGTTTTTT
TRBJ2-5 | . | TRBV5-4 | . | CASSFRQVQETQYF | TGTGCCAGCAGCTTCAGGCAGGTCCAAGAGACCCAGTACTTC
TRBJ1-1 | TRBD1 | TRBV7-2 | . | CASSYRGQGFPTEAFF | TGTGCCAGCAGTTACAGGGGCCAAGGTTTCCCTACTGAAGCTTTCTTT
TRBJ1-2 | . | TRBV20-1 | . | CSATGRLSYGYTF | TGCAGTGCCACCGGACGGCTTTCCTATGGCTACACCTTC
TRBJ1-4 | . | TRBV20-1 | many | CSASQPTSGEKLFF | TGCAGTGCTAGTCAACCCACCTCAGGTGAAAAACTGTTTTTT
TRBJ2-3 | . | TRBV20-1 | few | CSASGLEVDTQYF | TGCAGTGCTAGTGGTCTTGAGGTAGATACGCAGTATTTT
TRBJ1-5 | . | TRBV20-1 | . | CSARDRILAGGPQHF | TGCAGTGCTAGAGATCGTATACTAGCGGGAGGGCCCCAGCATTTT
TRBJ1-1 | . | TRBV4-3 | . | CASSGSWNTEAFF | TGCGCCAGCAGCGGATCATGGAACACTGAAGCTTTCTTT
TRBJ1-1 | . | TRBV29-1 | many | CSVMVGLQGTEAFF | TGCAGCGTTATGGTGGGGCTCCAGGGGACTGAAGCTTTCTTT
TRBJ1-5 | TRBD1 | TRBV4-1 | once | CASSQPRDSSPNQPQHF | TGCGCCAGCAGCCAGCCGCGGGACAGCAGCCCCAATCAGCCCCAGCATTTT
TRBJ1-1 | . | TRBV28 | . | CASRSPGVKGTEAFF | TGTGCCAGCAGGTCTCCAGGGGTTAAGGGGACTGAAGCTTTCTTT
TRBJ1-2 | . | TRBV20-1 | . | CSAYTRDTSGGHYGYTF | TGCAGTGCTTATACCCGGGACACTTCCGGGGGCCACTATGGCTACACCTTC
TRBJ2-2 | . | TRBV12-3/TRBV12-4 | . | CASALTVRVENTGELFF | TGTGCTAGTGCCCTCACGGTTCGGGTTGAGAACACCGGGGAGCTGTTTTTT
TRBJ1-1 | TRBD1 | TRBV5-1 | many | CASSLTGGLNTEAFF | TGCGCCAGCAGCTTGACAGGGGGCTTGAACACTGAAGCTTTCTTT